The sequence of this TCR beta chain was determined in a study of T cell responses to AZD1222 COVID-19 vaccine. Regarding this clone: Its specificity is unknown.

Only in-frame clones appear in the TCRdb table, and some are missing; sequencing was by immunoSEQ multiplex PCR. The sample has 150,000 or so clones; 82% are singletons. The V end lost 5 bases, the J end lost 9 bases, and 11 bases lay between the germline ends. The germline gives CDR1 MDHEN, CDR2 SYDVKM. This CDR3 has 13 residues. Study conclusions and caveats: Nearly half of the spike-specific TCRs reportedly recognize variant regions that carry no mutations. Donors skewed white British and female; clonal diversity was possibly underestimated.

The chain is built from TRBV28 and TRBJ1-6; D perhaps matches TRBD1 (5 bases). This clonotype was obtained from an adult in good health. Sequences were derived from peripheral blood, sampled on day 0 of MenACWY control vaccination. The CDR3: CASSPRDPSPLHF. CDR3 DNA: TGTGCCAGCAGTCCCCGGGACCCTTCACCCCTCCACTTT.